This is a list of T cell receptor beta chains from one sample in a study of blood T cell repertoires in COVID-19. Assay used: immunoSEQ multiplex PCR; TCRdb lists only in-frame clones, some missing. Of fewer than 200,000 clones in the sample, about 80% were seen once. Sequenced input: PBMCs or T cells enriched from blood (not recorded which). These receptors were taken from a man aged 50 to 60 who had recovered from COVID-19. CDR3s include the opening cysteine and the closing phenylalanine or tryptophan. D genes are given only for firm matches. Some rows have no size entry. The others give once, few or many, or a class for an expanded clone.

cdr3_nt cdr3_aa d_call v_call clone_size j_call
TGTGCCACCAGCAGACTCCCGGGGGACACTGAAGCTTTCTTT CATSRLPGDTEAFF . TRBV15 . TRBJ1-1
TGTGCCAGCCGAAACGGCGGGGGGAACGAAAAACTGTTTTTT CASRNGGGNEKLFF . TRBV28 . TRBJ1-4
TGTGCCAGCAGTTTCGCGGGACTTTTAGATACGCAGTATTTT CASSFAGLLDTQYF . TRBV6-2/TRBV6-3 . TRBJ2-3
TGCGCCAGCGGAATAAGGCCACAGAGCACAGATACGCAGTATTTT CASGIRPQSTDTQYF . TRBV5-1 . TRBJ2-3
TGTGCCAGCTCAACTCCGGGGCGGGGGTACTATGGCTACACCTTC CASSTPGRGYYGYTF . TRBV28 few TRBJ1-2
TGTGCCAGCAGCCAAGGAACGGGCTCAGCGGGGACCGGGGCCAACGTCCTGACTTTC CASSQGTGSAGTGANVLTF TRBD2 TRBV4-2 . TRBJ2-6
TGTGCCAGCAGCGACCCGACAGGGGACGTCCACGAGCAGTACTTC CASSDPTGDVHEQYF TRBD1 TRBV9 . TRBJ2-7
TGTGCCAGCAGTGAGATGGACGGAGGGTATCAGCCCCAGCATTTT CASSEMDGGYQPQHF . TRBV6-1 . TRBJ1-5
TGTGCTAGTGGTAACTACAGGGGGCGGACCACTGAAGCTTTCTTT CASGNYRGRTTEAFF TRBD1 TRBV12-5 . TRBJ1-1
TGTGCCAGCAGCTTATCAGGGTCGGGGGACACTGAAGCTTTCTTT CASSLSGSGDTEAFF . TRBV7-2 . TRBJ1-1
TGTGCCAGCAGCTTTGGGGCTAGCGGGGGGGAAAAAAACATTCAGTACTTC CASSFGASGGEKNIQYF TRBD2 TRBV7-2 . TRBJ2-4
TGTGCCAGCAGCGAACAGGGAGGGGAAAAACTGTTTTTT CASSEQGGEKLFF . TRBV11-2 . TRBJ1-4
TGTGCCAGCAGCGGAGAGGTATCTAGCGGGTTTACTGGAGCAGATACGCAGTATTTT CASSGEVSSGFTGADTQYF TRBD2 TRBV5-5 . TRBJ2-3
TGCGCCAGCAGCCTGGGGACAGGCCCTAATGAAAAACTGTTTTTT CASSLGTGPNEKLFF TRBD1 TRBV4-1 . TRBJ1-4
TGTGCCAGTACCTTATCGGGGACAGGGAGCTATGGCTACACCTTC CASTLSGTGSYGYTF TRBD1 TRBV19 few TRBJ1-2
TGTGCCAGTAGCGCTGGGAGGGACGGCAATCAGCCCCAGCATTTT CASSAGRDGNQPQHF . TRBV19 . TRBJ1-5
TGTGCCAGCAGCGTAGGGGGTCAGGGGCTGGGCAATGAGCAGTTCTTC CASSVGGQGLGNEQFF . TRBV9 . TRBJ2-1
TGTGCCAGCAGCCGTCGACAGGGACAGCCCCAGCATTTT CASSRRQGQPQHF TRBD1 TRBV7-2 . TRBJ1-5